Listed here is a single TCR beta chain. Antigen specificity is unknown. This CDR3 has 16 amino acids. Germline V lookup: CDR1 MNHEY, CDR2 SMNVEV (reference sequence). Trimming removed 6 bases from V and 3 bases from J, with 18 bases in between. This record comes from a study of T cell repertoires in ileal Crohn's disease. The data were produced by immunoSEQ multiplex PCR, yet TCRdb's version contains in-frame clones alone and is incomplete. In the table there are roughly 28,000 clones, about 81% of which are singletons. Included were adult ileal or ileocolonic Crohn's patients indicated for ileocolonic resection. The study, taken as a whole, reports: Compared with non-smokers, active smokers at surgery showed more clonal expansions. Clonality above 26.8% at surgery always came with endoscopic recurrence.

The chain is built from TRBV27 and TRBJ2-1, with a weak D call TRBD2 (7 bases). This clonotype was sampled from an adult with Crohn's disease. The sequenced material came from ileal tissue. The CDR3 DNA follows: TGTGCCAGCAGCTTAAGGACGGGGGGCTACTACAATGAGCAGTTCTTC. Translation: CASSLRTGGYYNEQFF.